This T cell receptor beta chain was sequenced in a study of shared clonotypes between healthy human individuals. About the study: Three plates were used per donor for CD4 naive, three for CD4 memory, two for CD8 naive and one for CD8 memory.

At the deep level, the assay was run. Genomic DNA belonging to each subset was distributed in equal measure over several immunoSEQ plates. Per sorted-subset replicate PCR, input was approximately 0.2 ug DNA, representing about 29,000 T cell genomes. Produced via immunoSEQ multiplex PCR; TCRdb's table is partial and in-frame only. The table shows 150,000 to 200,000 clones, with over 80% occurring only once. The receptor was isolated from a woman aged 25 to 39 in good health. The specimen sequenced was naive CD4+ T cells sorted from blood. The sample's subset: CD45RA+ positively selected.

The CDR3 sequence is CASSGQGDQPQHF. Here the CDR3 DNA reads TGTGCCAGTAGCGGACAGGGAGATCAGCCCCAGCATTTT. This chain joins TRBV19 and TRBJ1-5; 8 positions agree with TRBD1. CDR1 and CDR2 (germline): LNHDA, SQIVND (reference sequence). V was clipped by 6 bases and J by 5 bases; unmatched bases: 3. CDR3 size: 13 residues.